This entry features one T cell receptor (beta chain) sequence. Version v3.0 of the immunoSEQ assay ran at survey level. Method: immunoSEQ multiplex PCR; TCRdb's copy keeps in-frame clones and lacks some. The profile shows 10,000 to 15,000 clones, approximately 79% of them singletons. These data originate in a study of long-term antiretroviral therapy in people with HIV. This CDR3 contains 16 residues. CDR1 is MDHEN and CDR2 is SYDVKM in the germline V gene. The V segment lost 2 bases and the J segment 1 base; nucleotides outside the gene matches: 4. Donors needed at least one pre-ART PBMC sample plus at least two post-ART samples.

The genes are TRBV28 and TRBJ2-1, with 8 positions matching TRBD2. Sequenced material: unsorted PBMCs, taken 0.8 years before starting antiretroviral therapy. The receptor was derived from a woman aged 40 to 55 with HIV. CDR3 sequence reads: CASSLRASGSYNEQFF. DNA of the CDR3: TGTGCCAGCAGTTTAAGGGCTAGCGGGTCCTACAATGAGCAGTTCTTC.